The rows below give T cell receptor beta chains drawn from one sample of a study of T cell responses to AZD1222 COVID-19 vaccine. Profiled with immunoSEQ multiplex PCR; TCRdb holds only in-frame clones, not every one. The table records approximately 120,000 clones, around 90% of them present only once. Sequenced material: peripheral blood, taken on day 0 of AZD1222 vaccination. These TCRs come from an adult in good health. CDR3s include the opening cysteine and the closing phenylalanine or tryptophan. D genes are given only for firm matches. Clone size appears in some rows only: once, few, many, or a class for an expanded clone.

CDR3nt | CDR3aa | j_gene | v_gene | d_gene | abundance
TGTGCCAGCAGTAGGGGGATTGGTGAGCAGTACTTC | CASSRGIGEQYF | TRBJ2-7 | TRBV12-3/TRBV12-4 | - | once
TGTGCCAGCAGCACCCCCAGGGGGTGGTATGGCTACACCTTC | CASSTPRGWYGYTF | TRBJ1-2 | TRBV11-2 | TRBD1 | -
TGTGCCAGCAGCTTAGGTTACAGCCCCACCGGGGAGCTGTTTTTT | CASSLGYSPTGELFF | TRBJ2-2 | TRBV7-9 | - | -
TGCAGCGTTGTCCCCATTGACAGGGGCCAAGAGACCCAGTACTTC | CSVVPIDRGQETQYF | TRBJ2-5 | TRBV29-1 | TRBD1 | -
TGTGCCAGCAGGACGATGACAGGGGATTATGGCTACACCTTC | CASRTMTGDYGYTF | TRBJ1-2 | TRBV6-5 | TRBD1 | few
TGTGCCAGCAGCTCACAGGGGTGGGATTCGTATGGCTACACCTTC | CASSSQGWDSYGYTF | TRBJ1-2 | TRBV7-2 | TRBD1 | -
TGTGCCAGTAGTACTCAAACCCCCGTATCCTATGGCTACACCTTC | CASSTQTPVSYGYTF | TRBJ1-2 | TRBV19 | - | -
TGTGCCAGTAGTATCACCCCCGGGACACTATCGAACACTGAAGCTTTCTTT | CASSITPGTLSNTEAFF | TRBJ1-1 | TRBV19 | - | -
TGTGCCAGCTCACCTGACCAAGGCTACGAGCAGTACTTC | CASSPDQGYEQYF | TRBJ2-7 | TRBV18 | - | -
TGTGCCAGCAGCCGCACTAACGGGGCACCCTACGAGCAGTACTTC | CASSRTNGAPYEQYF | TRBJ2-7 | TRBV27 | - | -
TGTGCCAGCAGTTTCGGGACCCGAGGTGCTTTCTTT | CASSFGTRGAFF | TRBJ1-1 | TRBV28 | - | -
TGTGCCACCAGTGACTCCGTGGACCTAGTGGGGCAGTACTTC | CATSDSVDLVGQYF | TRBJ2-7 | TRBV24-1 | - | -
TGTGCCAGCAGCCAAGTGCTACCGGTGAACACTGAAGCTTTCTTT | CASSQVLPVNTEAFF | TRBJ1-1 | TRBV3-1/TRBV3-2 | - | -
TGTGCCAGCTCACCCCGGCTCGGGGGGCCTGCCTATGGCTACACCTTC | CASSPRLGGPAYGYTF | TRBJ1-2 | TRBV18 | - | -
TGTGCCAGCAGTAGGGACAGGGAGTACTACGAGCAGTACTTC | CASSRDREYYEQYF | TRBJ2-7 | TRBV6-6 | TRBD1 | -
TGTGCCAGCAGCCAGGAGCCCTACGAGCAGTACTTC | CASSQEPYEQYF | TRBJ2-7 | TRBV11-2 | - | once
TGTGCCAGCAGTACACCGACAGACTCCCCTTTCACAGATACGCAGTATTTT | CASSTPTDSPFTDTQYF | TRBJ2-3 | TRBV27 | - | -
TGTGCCAGCAGCTGGGAGCGGGGGGGCTTCTCGGAGACCCAGTACTTC | CASSWERGGFSETQYF | TRBJ2-5 | TRBV5-4 | TRBD2 | -